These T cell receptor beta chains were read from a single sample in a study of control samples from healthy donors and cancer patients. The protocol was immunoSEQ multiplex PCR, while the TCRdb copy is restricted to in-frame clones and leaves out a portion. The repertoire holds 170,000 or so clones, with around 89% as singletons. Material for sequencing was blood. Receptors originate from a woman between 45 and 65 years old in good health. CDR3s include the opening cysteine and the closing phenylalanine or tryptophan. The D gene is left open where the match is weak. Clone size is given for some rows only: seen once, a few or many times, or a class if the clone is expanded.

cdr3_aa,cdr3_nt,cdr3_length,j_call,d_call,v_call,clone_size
CASSLSGGAGHGYTF,TGTGCCAGCAGCTTGTCCGGGGGCGCAGGCCATGGCTACACCTTC,15,TRBJ1-2,.,TRBV5-5,once
CASSRASGLAGGPNEQYF,TGTGCCAGCAGTCGGGCCTCGGGACTAGCGGGAGGGCCTAACGAGCAGTACTTC,18,TRBJ2-7,TRBD2,TRBV6-2/TRBV6-3,.
CASSVQAPNTEAFF,TGTGCCAGCAGTGTCCAAGCACCCAACACTGAAGCTTTCTTT,14,TRBJ1-1,.,TRBV2,.
CASSRTGGTGTGELFF,TGTGCCAGCAGCCGAACGGGCGGGACAGGGACCGGGGAGCTGTTTTTT,16,TRBJ2-2,TRBD1,TRBV9,.
CASSSGQNMNTEAFF,TGTGCCAGCAGCTCGGGACAGAATATGAACACTGAAGCTTTCTTT,15,TRBJ1-1,TRBD1,TRBV7-6,.
CASSLGRHPGELFF,TGTGCCAGCAGCTTAGGGCGGCACCCCGGGGAGCTGTTTTTT,14,TRBJ2-2,.,TRBV11-2,.
CASSQDIEGDEKLFF,TGTGCCAGCAGCCAAGATATAGAAGGGGATGAAAAACTGTTTTTT,15,TRBJ1-4,.,TRBV4-2,.
CASTLDLVGGYTF,TGTGCCAGCACCCTCGACCTGGTAGGTGGCTACACCTTC,13,TRBJ1-2,.,TRBV6-5,.
CASSQELAGGNEQFF,TGTGCCAGCAGCCAAGAACTAGCGGGGGGCAATGAGCAGTTCTTC,15,TRBJ2-1,TRBD2,TRBV3-1/TRBV3-2,.
CASSGLGTSGSSYNEQFF,TGCGCCAGCAGCGGACTAGGGACTAGCGGGAGCTCCTACAATGAGCAGTTCTTC,18,TRBJ2-1,TRBD2,TRBV5-1,.
CASSLSLGGSTDTQYF,TGTGCCAGCAGTTTATCGTTGGGGGGGTCCACAGATACGCAGTATTTT,16,TRBJ2-3,TRBD2,TRBV27,.
CASSVAGVSASGYQETQYF,TGTGCCAGCAGCGTAGCTGGAGTTTCGGCTAGCGGGTACCAAGAGACCCAGTACTTC,19,TRBJ2-5,TRBD2,TRBV9,.
CASSLGILKETQYF,TGTGCCAGCAGTCTCGGGATCCTAAAAGAGACCCAGTACTTC,14,TRBJ2-5,.,TRBV2,.
CASSLVPVTEAFF,TGTGCCAGCAGCTTAGTCCCGGTTACTGAAGCTTTCTTT,13,TRBJ1-1,.,TRBV7-8,.
CASSPGQGLDYGYTF,TGCGCCAGCAGCCCGGGACAGGGGCTCGACTATGGCTACACCTTC,15,TRBJ1-2,TRBD1,TRBV4-3,.
CASSLAGGVMEANYGYTF,TGTGCCAGCAGCTTGGCGGGGGGCGTGATGGAAGCTAACTATGGCTACACCTTC,18,TRBJ1-2,.,TRBV5-5,.
CASSPRKETQYF,TGTGCCAGCTCACCAAGGAAAGAGACCCAGTACTTC,12,TRBJ2-5,.,TRBV18,.
CASSYSRGAYEQYF,TGTGCCAGCAGTTACTCGCGTGGCGCCTACGAGCAGTACTTC,14,TRBJ2-7,.,TRBV6-2/TRBV6-3,once
CASSTVRGEKLFF,TGCGCCAGCAGTACCGTAAGAGGTGAAAAACTGTTTTTT,13,TRBJ1-4,.,TRBV4-3,.
CASSLGDGESYEQYF,TGTGCCAGCAGCTTAGGGGACGGTGAATCCTACGAGCAGTACTTC,15,TRBJ2-7,.,TRBV7-9,.
CASSSDSTGRDTGELFF,TGCGCCAGCAGCTCAGACTCGACAGGGCGGGACACCGGGGAGCTGTTTTTT,17,TRBJ2-2,TRBD1,TRBV5-1,.
CATSRDPSSYNEQFF,TGTGCCACCAGCAGGGATCCTAGCTCCTACAATGAGCAGTTCTTC,15,TRBJ2-1,.,TRBV15,.